The present T cell receptor beta chain was sequenced within a study of CD8 T cells in Susac syndrome (dated by TCRdb to between 2018 and 2020). Background on the whole study: Whether CD8+ T cell activation and differentiation in Susac syndrome was antigen driven was tested using repertoire sequencing. CD8+ T cell repertoire clonality was compared between 12 healthy donors, approximately 14 Susac syndrome patients and 15 multiple sclerosis patients.

RNA was extracted using the RNeasy kit, and roughly 0.45 to 1 ug of the RNA was reverse transcribed with random hexamers. The immunoSEQ multiplex PCR assay, which covers 54 Vbeta and 13 Jbeta segments, was used to amplify TCR beta CDR3 regions. To correct PCR amplification bias, a synthetic template baseline was used for both primer optimization and computational correction. The published analysis was carried out like this. Reads were annotated to V, D and J genes according to IMGT and were analyzed with immunoSEQ Analyzer, with only productive sequences retained. To calculate clonality, Shannon entropy was normalized by log2 of the number of productive unique sequences and then subtracted from one. For each patient and control, public and private clones were evaluated among the 100 most prevalent clones. Susac-specific clones were defined as absent from healthy and MS cohorts, over a thousand published viral clones and other ImmuneACCESS disease sequences. TCRdb applied fastp at Q25 and MiXCR to the public reads, then kept only in-frame beta chains. Duplicate CDR3 protein sequences are folded into a single record with the most common DNA and genes. TCRdb, not the authors, supplied the V and J calls. The sample includes about 76,000 distinct CDR3 sequences, with 90% to 95% observed a single time. Of the sample, about 0.52% falls within the top ten clones.

The germline V gene supplies CDR1 SGHDT and CDR2 YYEEEE. The CDR3 runs 14 residues from the cysteine to the phenylalanine. CDR3 DNA is the only sequence kept; it has 42 bases, read in frame from the first base. After removal of 5 bases from V and 3 bases from J, the junction retains 7 bases not matched to a gene. Peripheral blood CD8+ and CD4+ T cells from healthy donors, Susac syndrome patients and multiple sclerosis patients were profiled using high-throughput TCR beta sequencing. Treatment-naive patients with stable or active relapsing-remitting disease fulfilling revised McDonald criteria were used as multiple sclerosis controls. Bulk CD8+ and CD4+ T cells were purified magnetically by negative isolation, whereas CD8+ TEMRA cells were enriched by FACS. Blood was drawn into EDTA tubes, processed within 24 hours, and PBMCs were isolated by density gradient centrifugation. PBMCs intended for TCR sequencing were frozen in liquid nitrogen and were later thawed in a 37 degrees C water bath. Purity of sorted or isolated CD4+, CD8+ and CD8+ TEMRA cells was at least 90%.

The paper's findings and limits, for the study overall: The study acknowledged that relatively few individuals were included in the TCR sequencing and HLA analysis.

Turning to this clonotype: There is no known antigen for this receptor. The input lacks base qualities; no much larger clone sits a single base away.

The sequence was obtained from a human donor with multiple sclerosis. The sample consisted of CD8+ T cells from PBMCs. The chain couples TRBV5-6 to TRBJ1-1, with 7 bases in between that match TRBD1. The CDR3 protein is CASSFGTAYTEAFF. The DNA is TGTGCCAGCAGTTTCGGGACAGCCTACACTGAAGCTTTCTTT.